The 22 T cell receptor beta chains reported below all come from one sample, sequenced in a study of post-analysis software for immune sequencing data. Unique molecular identifiers tagged the TCR beta cDNA libraries. In TCRdb, the PCR reads were re-called with MiXCR into one record per CDR3 protein. The sample lists roughly 570,000 distinct CDR3 sequences, under 40% occurring once. Broader study findings: Comparison of patients with controls showed five TRBV segments more frequent in patients, TRBV5-6, TRBV5-1 and TRBV20-1 among them.

The antigens these receptors bind are not known. Sequencing used blood. These receptors were collected from a girl aged 2 to 17 with multiple sclerosis.

With respect to this clonotype: A much larger clone lies a single base off, so this may be a read error. The rearrangement joins TRBV10-1 to TRBJ2-4, with TRBD1 identical over 7 bases. The CDR3 runs to 13 residues. The germline V gene encodes CDR1 WNHNN and CDR2 SYGVQD (reference sequence). The chain's CDR3 is CASRESTGMPQYF. CDR3 sequence (DNA): TGCGCCAGCAGGGAGTCGACAGGGATGCCCCAGTACTTC.

The DNA of the CDR3 is TGCAGTGCCGACCGGCTCGCACTAGCCAAAAACATTCAGTACTTC. Translated: CSADRLALAKNIQYF. The rearrangement joins TRBV20-1 to TRBJ2-4; no clear D. V was cut by 6 bases and J by 0 bases, with 15 bases left in between. CDR1 is DFQATT and CDR2 is SNEGSKA in the germline V gene (reference sequence). This CDR3 has 15 amino acids.

In this sample, this clonotype turned up a few times. The V and J genes are TRBV5-5 and TRBJ2-3, with 14 bases fitting TRBD2. The V gene end was trimmed by 4 bases and the J gene end by 2 bases; junction bases not matched to a gene: 3. CDR3 length equals 16 residues. CDR1 SGHKS and CDR2 YYEKEE come from the germline V gene (reference sequence). The CDR3 DNA follows: TGTGCCAGCAGCCCGGGACTAGCGGGAGTCACAGATACGCAGTATTTT. Amino acid sequence: CASSPGLAGVTDTQYF.

The rearrangement uses TRBV28 and TRBJ1-1; D is unresolved. The germline V and J ends were trimmed by 11 bases and 4 bases, with 11 bases remaining between them. CDR3 size: 11 residues. From germline, CDR1 is MDHEN and CDR2 SYDVKM. In nucleotides, the CDR3 is TGTGCCGCCCAGGCCCGCACTGAAGCTTTCTTT. Amino acid sequence: CAAQARTEAFF.

V and J are TRBV6-5 and TRBJ2-1; D is tentatively TRBD1 or TRBD2 (7 bases each). Germline V gene data show CDR1 as MNHEY and CDR2 as SVGAGI. The CDR3 length is 16 residues. Trimming pared 7 bases from V and 4 bases from J, leaving 20 bases between. CDR3 bases: TGTGCCAGCACCAGGGGGTGCGGGAGCCCATACAATGAGCAGTTCTTC. It specifies CASTRGCGSPYNEQFF.

The chain couples TRBV4-1 to TRBJ1-6; D might be TRBD1 (5 bases). Per germline, CDR1 MGHRA and CDR2 YSYEKL. V was trimmed by 1 base and J by 5 bases, leaving 12 bases between them. This CDR3 has 16 residues. CDR3 bases: TGCGCCAGCAGCCAAGGGGGCCTGACCCATAATTCACCCCTCCACTTT. Translated: CASSQGGLTHNSPLHF.

This clonotype was recorded a few times. J is TRBJ2-7 and V is TRBV10-2, with D maybe TRBD1 (6 bases). CDR3 length: 18 amino acids. Looked up from germline, CDR1 is WSHSY and CDR2 is SAAADI. Trimming shortened V by 0 bases and J by 2 bases, and 20 bases separated the two germline ends. CDR3 region: CASSESGGHSTPAYEQYF. CDR3 nucleotides: TGCGCCAGCAGTGAGTCTGGGGGACACAGTACTCCAGCCTACGAGCAGTACTTC.

This clonotype was detected a few times. This chain connects TRBV10-3 to TRBJ2-3; TRBD2 aligns across 8 bases. Germline CDR1 ENHRY, CDR2 SYGVKD. The trim removed 4 bases at V and 5 bases at J, leaving 8 bases unmatched. This CDR3 region has 15 residues. The CDR3 spells CAISVERGPGDTQYF. CDR3 nucleotide sequence: TGTGCCATCAGTGTCGAGCGGGGGCCGGGAGATACGCAGTATTTT.

The chain is built from TRBV20-1 and TRBJ1-2; D call uncertain. The ends were cut back, 0 bases at V and 3 bases at J, with 8 bases in the middle. CDR1 DFQATT and CDR2 SNEGSKA come from the germline V gene (reference sequence). This CDR3 spans 13 amino acids. CDR3 DNA: TGCAGTGCTAGAGACCTGGTAGACTATGGCTACACCTTC. Translated: CSARDLVDYGYTF.

In this sample, this clonotype turned up a few times. The V and J genes are TRBV15 and TRBJ2-3, with D possibly being TRBD1 (6 bases). V lost 6 bases to trimming and J lost 5 bases, with 9 bases between them. Germline CDR1 reads LNHNV; CDR2 reads YYDKDF (reference sequence). This CDR3 is built from 12 residues. This CDR3 is CATRGTRDTQYF. For the CDR3, the DNA is TGTGCCACCAGAGGGACAAGAGATACGCAGTATTTT.

This sequence joins TRBV5-1 and TRBJ2-7; TRBD1 is a possible D gene (6 bases). The V end was cut by 8 bases, the J end by 4 bases, with 22 bases between. Germline CDR1 SGHRS, CDR2 YFSETQ. The CDR3 spans 15 residues. This CDR3 is CASSQTADGTYEQYF. The CDR3, as DNA: TGCGCCAGTTCTCAAACAGCCGACGGGACATACGAGCAGTACTTC.

The chain employs TRBV5-1 and TRBJ1-3; D ambiguous. Germline loops: CDR1 SGHRS, CDR2 YFSETQ. This CDR3 has 14 amino acids. V was shortened by 1 base and J by 2 bases, with 7 bases between the two germline ends. CDR3 amino acids: CASSLLGTGNTIYF. In nucleotides, the CDR3 is TGCGCCAGCAGCTTGCTCGGGACTGGAAACACCATATATTTT.

The table lists this clonotype with a few counts. J is TRBJ2-5 and V is TRBV5-1, with D perhaps matching TRBD2 (5 bases). The V end lost 4 bases, the J end lost 2 bases, and 12 bases lay between the germline ends. The V gene's germline CDR1 is SGHRS and CDR2 YFSETQ. This CDR3 comprises 14 residues. The CDR3 protein is CASSPGSIQETQYF. CDR3 DNA sequence: TGCGCCAGCAGCCCGGGGAGTATACAAGAGACCCAGTACTTC. The full variable domain, with the rest looked up from reference TRBV5-1 and TRBJ2-5, is KAGVTQTPRYLIKTRGQQVTLSCSPISGHRSVSWYQQTPGQGLQFLFEYFSETQRNKGNFPGRFSGRQFSNSRSEMNVSTLELGDSALYLCASSPGSIQETQYFGPGTRLLVL.

CDR3 amino acids: CSARSTGPSGYTF. The CDR3 region has the DNA TGCAGTGCTAGATCGACAGGTCCCAGTGGCTACACCTTC. The V and J genes are TRBV20-1 and TRBJ1-2; D may be TRBD1 (6 bases). The CDR3 runs 13 residues. Germline V gives CDR1 DFQATT, CDR2 SNEGSKA (reference sequence). V lost 2 bases and J 7 bases, leaving 14 bases between the germline ends.

The V call is TRBV12-3 or TRBV12-4, the J call TRBJ2-5; either TRBD1 or TRBD2 may supply D (5 bases each). The germline V and J ends were trimmed by 3 bases and 4 bases, with 12 bases remaining between them. The CDR3 totals 14 residues. CDR3 residues: CASSLVGVGETQYF. The CDR3, as DNA: TGTGCCAGCAGTTTGGTGGGGGTGGGAGAGACCCAGTACTTC.

This clonotype was seen a single time. The chain combines TRBV15 with TRBJ1-2; D is possibly TRBD1 (5 bases). V dropped 1 base and J dropped 0 bases, with 12 bases sitting between them. The CDR3 loop spans 16 amino acids. Looked up from germline, CDR1 is LNHNV and CDR2 is YYDKDF (reference sequence). CDR3 residues: CATSRGGTEANYGYTF. Written as DNA, the CDR3 is TGTGCCACCAGCAGAGGAGGGACGGAAGCTAACTATGGCTACACCTTC. The full variable domain, rest sourced from reference TRBV15 and TRBJ1-2, is DAMVIQNPRYQVTQFGKPVTLSCSQTLNHNVMYWYQQKSSQAPKLLFHYYDKDFNNEADTPDNFQSRRPNTSFCFLDIRSPGLGDTAMYLCATSRGGTEANYGYTFGSGTRLTVV.

This clonotype has only one observation. At one of its ends the junction is not consistent with the germline gene, which may arise from a read error. The chain is built from TRBV12-3 or TRBV12-4 and TRBJ2-1; D call uncertain. The CDR3 is 10 amino acids. DNA of the CDR3: TGTGCCAGTTCACACAAGGAGCAGTTCTTC. This sequence encodes CASSHKEQFF.

This clonotype was detected only a few times. V gene TRBV7-2 combines with J gene TRBJ2-5; no reliable D call. V was shortened by 1 base and J by 2 bases, with 8 bases between the two germline ends. The CDR3 totals 14 residues. In germline, CDR1 is SGHTA, CDR2 FQGNSA. CDR3 sequence reads: CASSLEELQETQYF. CDR3 in DNA: TGTGCCAGCAGCTTAGAAGAACTTCAAGAGACCCAGTACTTC. Variable domain in full (rest from reference TRBV7-2 and TRBJ2-5): GAGVSQSPSNKVTEKGKDVELRCDPISGHTALYWYRQSLGQGLEFLIYFQGNSAPDKSGLPSDRFSAERTGGSVSTLTIQRTQQEDSAVYLCASSLEELQETQYFGPGTRLLVL.

A few counts support this clonotype. V and J are TRBV29-1 and TRBJ2-3, with 15 bases aligning to TRBD2. V shed 6 bases, J shed 2 bases, and the junction held 9 bases outside the gene matches. The germline V gene encodes CDR1 SQVTM and CDR2 ANQGSEA. The CDR3 is 17 amino acids. The CDR3 DNA is TGCAGCGTAGCCGGGACTAGCGGGGGGACATCCACAGATACGCAGTATTTT. Translating it yields CSVAGTSGGTSTDTQYF.

V is TRBV12-3 or TRBV12-4 and J is TRBJ1-2, with 7 bases identical to TRBD1. This CDR3 is built from 15 residues. V gave up 5 bases and J gave up 6 bases; unmatched junction bases: 12. The CDR3 region has the DNA TGTGCCAGCAGTGCGACAGGGTTCGGGGTCGATGGCTACACCTTC. It is translated as CASSATGFGVDGYTF.

As for this clonotype: This may stem from a read error, because a much larger clone lies one nucleotide away. J is TRBJ2-7 and V is TRBV6-5; D is unclear. V lost 8 bases, J lost 7 bases, and 9 bases lay in between. This CDR3 has 10 amino acids. Germline assignment: CDR1 MNHEY and CDR2 SVGAGI. The CDR3 DNA reads TGTGCCAGCCCCTTCAATGAGCAGTACTTC. It codes for CASPFNEQYF.

The chain has TRBV6-6 and TRBJ1-1, with D possibly being TRBD1 (6 bases). This CDR3 has 13 amino acids. CDR1 is MNHNY, CDR2 SVGAGI, per germline (reference sequence). Trimming took 5 bases from V and 5 from J, leaving 12 bases between them. The CDR3 protein is CASSGDRRTEAFF. DNA for the CDR3: TGTGCCAGCAGTGGCGACAGGCGAACTGAAGCTTTCTTT.